Listed below are T cell receptor beta chains from one sample, sequenced in a study of blood T cell repertoires in COVID-19. Sequenced by immunoSEQ multiplex PCR; TCRdb stores in-frame clones only, minus some. The sample lists roughly 240,000 clones, more than 75% seen once, with about 1.7% in the top ten. Sequencing was done on a sample of peripheral blood. The receptor source for this set is an older woman who had recovered from COVID-19. CDR3s include the opening cysteine and the closing phenylalanine or tryptophan. The D gene is left open where the match is weak. Not all rows give a size; the values are once, few, many and, for expanded clones, a class.

>TRBJ2-3|TRBD2|TRBV4-1|once
TGCGCCAGCAGCCAAGATATAGAACTAGCGTTGATGTATTTT
CASSQDIELALMYF
>TRBJ2-7|.|TRBV10-2|.
TGCGCCAGCAGTGCTGGCGGCTCCTACGAGCAGTACTTC
CASSAGGSYEQYF
>TRBJ2-3|.|TRBV7-2|.
TGTGCCAGCAGCGCCGGGGGGCTCCACACAGATACGCAGTATTTT
CASSAGGLHTDTQYF
>TRBJ1-4|TRBD1|TRBV24-1|.
TGTGCCACCAGTGAGCTAACCGGGACAGGGTTTGAAAAACTGTTTTTT
CATSELTGTGFEKLFF
>TRBJ1-5|.|TRBV6-2/TRBV6-3|.
TGTGCCAGCAGTCGACACAGGGCTGCAGGGCAGCCCCAGCATTTT
CASSRHRAAGQPQHF
>TRBJ1-4|TRBD1|TRBV4-3|.
TGCGCCAGCAGCCCTCCGAGGACAGGGCGGTACGAAAAACTGTTTTTT
CASSPPRTGRYEKLFF
>TRBJ2-2|.|TRBV3-1/TRBV3-2|.
TGTGCCAGCAGCGCCAGGGGTTCCGGGGAGCTGTTTTTT
CASSARGSGELFF
>TRBJ2-1|TRBD2|TRBV10-3|.
TGTGCCATCAGTGAGTCGCATTTGAGCGGGGGGATCAATGAGCAGTTCTTC
CAISESHLSGGINEQFF
>TRBJ2-7|.|TRBV6-1|.
TGTGCCAGCAGTGAGATAAGAGGGCAGTCCGAGCAGTACTTC
CASSEIRGQSEQYF
>TRBJ2-5|TRBD2|TRBV5-1|.
TGCGCCAGCAGCTTTGGGACTAGCGAAGAGACCCAGTACTTC
CASSFGTSEETQYF
>TRBJ2-5|TRBD2|TRBV6-1|.
TGTGCCAGCAGTGACGGGGGGGCCTATGAGACCCAGTACTTC
CASSDGGAYETQYF
>TRBJ1-2|TRBD1|TRBV5-6|.
TGTGCCAGCAGCTTGACTGGACAGGGGTTGCGTGGCTACACCTTC
CASSLTGQGLRGYTF
>TRBJ2-7|TRBD2|TRBV27|once
TGTGCCAGCAGTCCACCCAATTACGGGGGGGAATACGAGCAGTACTTC
CASSPPNYGGEYEQYF
>TRBJ1-4|.|TRBV5-1|.
TGCGCCAGCAGCTACACCTTGACAGATCTTAATGAAAAACTGTTTTTT
CASSYTLTDLNEKLFF
>TRBJ1-2|TRBD1|TRBV27|.
TGTGCCAGCAGATCGAACAGGGGGGGCTACACCTTC
CASRSNRGGYTF
>TRBJ2-5|TRBD2|TRBV5-1|.
TGCGCCAGCAGCTGGCGGGGGGGATGGGGAGAGACCCAGTACTTC
CASSWRGGWGETQYF
>TRBJ2-7|.|TRBV4-3|.
TGCGCCAGCAGCCGCGGACTGGGGAGCTCCTACGAGCAGTACTTC
CASSRGLGSSYEQYF
>TRBJ1-1|.|TRBV5-1|.
TGCGCCAGCAGCTTGAATGCCCCTTCTCCAGGGATGAACACTGAAGCTTTCTTT
CASSLNAPSPGMNTEAFF
>TRBJ1-2|TRBD1|TRBV7-9|.
TGTGCCAGCAGCCCCGTGGACAGGGGAAATGGCTACACCTTC
CASSPVDRGNGYTF
>TRBJ1-5|TRBD1|TRBV28|.
TGTGCCAGCAGTGCCGGGACAGGGGTTCAGCCCCAGCATTTT
CASSAGTGVQPQHF
>TRBJ2-7|.|TRBV29-1|.
TGCAGCGTTGTAGTAGGCGGGGTTGGCGAGCAGTACTTC
CSVVVGGVGEQYF
>TRBJ1-5|.|TRBV2|few
TGTGCCAGCAGTGACAATACCCAGAGCAATCAGCCCCAGCATTTT
CASSDNTQSNQPQHF
>TRBJ1-1|TRBD1|TRBV7-9|.
TGTGCCAGCAGCTTAGGACAGGGTTCGACTGAAGCTTTCTTT
CASSLGQGSTEAFF
>TRBJ2-3|TRBD1|TRBV11-3|.
TGTGCCAGCAGCAAAGGACAGGACGCTAGCACAGATACGCAGTATTTT
CASSKGQDASTDTQYF
>TRBJ1-2|TRBD1|TRBV6-4|.
TGTGCCAGCAGTGACGAATTGGGACAGGGGGCAGCCTACACCTTC
CASSDELGQGAAYTF
>TRBJ2-7|.|TRBV5-6|.
TGTGCCAGCAGCGGCGGGACAGTCTCCTACGAGCAGTACTTC
CASSGGTVSYEQYF
>TRBJ1-2|.|TRBV9|.
TGTGCCAGCAGCGTAGGGGCAGGGGCCGTGTCGTCCTATGGCTACACCTTC
CASSVGAGAVSSYGYTF
>TRBJ2-1|TRBD2|TRBV7-2|.
TGTGCCAGCAGCCAGACTAGCGATTCCTACAATGAGCAGTTCTTC
CASSQTSDSYNEQFF
>TRBJ2-2|TRBD1|TRBV5-4|.
TGTGCCAGCAGCTATACAGGGGTAGCCGGGGAGCTGTTTTTT
CASSYTGVAGELFF
>TRBJ1-1|TRBD1|TRBV5-4|few
TGTGCCAGCAGCGCCCGCCCGACAGGGCATGAAGCTTTCTTT
CASSARPTGHEAFF
>TRBJ2-3|TRBD1|TRBV29-1|.
TGCAGCGCAGCCCGACAGGGCAGGGGTAGCACAGATACGCAGTATTTT
CSAARQGRGSTDTQYF
>TRBJ1-2|TRBD1|TRBV5-1|.
TGCGCCAGCAGCCCCCGGGACAGTCCCAAAGGGAACTATGGCTACACCTTC
CASSPRDSPKGNYGYTF
>TRBJ1-3|TRBD1|TRBV6-5|.
TGTGCCAGCAGTCCCGACAGGGCCACTGGAAACACCATATATTTT
CASSPDRATGNTIYF
>TRBJ2-2|.|TRBV19|.
TGTGCCAGTAGTAGATACACCTTTACCGGGGAGCTGTTTTTT
CASSRYTFTGELFF
>TRBJ1-6|.|TRBV18|once
TGTGCCAGCTCACCGCTGCTCGAGGCATCTAGTTCACCCCTCCACTTT
CASSPLLEASSSPLHF
>TRBJ2-7|.|TRBV2|.
TGTGCCAGCAGTGGTGCGGAGAAAGCATCCTACGAGCAGTACTTC
CASSGAEKASYEQYF
>TRBJ1-3|.|TRBV6-5|.
TGTGCCAGCAGCACGGGGAGCTCTGGAAACACCATATATTTT
CASSTGSSGNTIYF
>TRBJ2-5|.|TRBV7-9|.
TGTGCCAGCAGCATAAGACAGGTCCAAGAGACCCAGTACTTC
CASSIRQVQETQYF
>TRBJ2-1|TRBD1|TRBV5-1|.
TGCGCCAGCAGCTTGGGAGCCAGGGGGCCGGGCTCCTACAATGAGCAGTTCTTC
CASSLGARGPGSYNEQFF
>TRBJ2-7|.|TRBV5-1|few
TGCGCCAGCAGCGTAAACCCGGGACAAAACTACGAGCAGTACTTC
CASSVNPGQNYEQYF
>TRBJ1-1|TRBD1|TRBV28|.
TGTGCCGGCCAAACAGGGGGCAGCACTGAAGCTTTCTTT
CAGQTGGSTEAFF
>TRBJ1-2|.|TRBV3-1/TRBV3-2|.
TGTGCCAGCAGCCATGGCGCAGGGGGCTACACCTTC
CASSHGAGGYTF
>TRBJ2-1|TRBD2|TRBV18|.
TGTGCCAGCTCACCAGCGGGGGGGCCGTATGAGCAGTTCTTC
CASSPAGGPYEQFF
>TRBJ2-7|TRBD1|TRBV19|once
TGTGCCAGTAGTCTCTTGACAGGGTCAACTTCCTACGAGCAGTACTTC
CASSLLTGSTSYEQYF
>TRBJ2-5|TRBD2|TRBV5-4|.
TGTGCCAGCAGCTCCCCGTCACTAGCGGGGGGGCAAGAGACCCAGTACTTC
CASSSPSLAGGQETQYF
>TRBJ1-2|TRBD1|TRBV5-5|.
TGTGCCAGCAGCTTCGAGGTGGGACAGCGGACCTCTGGCTACACCTTC
CASSFEVGQRTSGYTF
>TRBJ1-6|.|TRBV28|.
TGTGCCAGCAGTTTATCCCCCGACACCAACTCCTATAATTCACCCCTCCACTTT
CASSLSPDTNSYNSPLHF
>TRBJ2-5|.|TRBV20-1|.
TGCAGTGCTAGTATCGGCGGGCTCCTTCTGGGGGAGACCCAGTACTTC
CSASIGGLLLGETQYF
>TRBJ2-7|.|TRBV28|once
TGTGCCAGCAGTACGGTAGGGGGTATATCCTACGAGCAGTACTTC
CASSTVGGISYEQYF
>TRBJ2-7|.|TRBV29-1|.
TGCAGTTATGAGAACCGGGGGAGAACCCCCTACGAGCAGTACTTC
CSYENRGRTPYEQYF
>TRBJ2-5|TRBD2|TRBV5-4|.
TGTGCCAGCAGCTTGGCGGGGGGGCGCCAAGAGACCCAGTACTTC
CASSLAGGRQETQYF